This TCR beta chain was sequenced during a study of blood T cells in healthy people across ages. With 6 bases clipped from V and 4 bases from J, the junction kept 5 bases outside the gene matches. The CDR3 is 14 amino acids. Germline V gene lookup returns CDR1 SGHVS and CDR2 FNYEAQ. A second PCR, run for about 6 to 12 cycles, used a sample-barcoded 5' primer plus a J-beta primer mix. TCRdb redid the calling of the 5' RACE reads with MiXCR, one entry per CDR3 protein. The top ten clones hold 15% of a sample with 710,000 or so distinct CDR3 sequences, around 32% of them seen once. The chain recombines TRBV7-6 with TRBJ2-1; 8 nucleotides match TRBD1. This TCR came from a woman older than 75 in good health. Sequences were obtained from blood. Here the CDR3 DNA reads TGTGCCAGCAGGGTAGGGACAGGTTACAATGAGCAGTTCTTC. Translated, it gives CASRVGTGYNEQFF.